This TCR beta chain was obtained from a study of blood T cell repertoires in COVID-19. Study as a whole: The samples span acute and convalescent COVID-19 from the United States, Italy and Spain. PBMCs, B-cell-depleted T cells, or T cells were the source of the cDNA or gDNA that made up the material.

Authors' data handling: Scientists estimated how many nucleated cells there were by amplifying reference gene primers. The assay was immunoSEQ multiplex PCR, and TCRdb's table has in-frame clones only and misses some. That table supplies the V and J calls and clone size; D and trimming were determined from the DNA. The sample consists of under 200,000 clones, approximately 90% of them appearing once. The sample holds one count of this clone. Enrollment of patients from Seattle took place during active infection, with longitudinal follow-up. Germline lookup yields CDR1 SQVTM and CDR2 ANQGSEA. Germline trimming cut 0 bases from V and 0 bases from J; bases unmatched to any gene: 6. This CDR3 region has 16 residues.

Sequencing used peripheral blood. The sequence was collected from a young man with COVID-19, enrolled during active disease. The V call is TRBV29-1, the J call TRBJ2-7; 9 bases are a match to TRBD1. The CDR3 DNA follows: TGCAGCGTTGAAGAGGTGACAGGGGGGAACTCCTACGAGCAGTACTTC. This codes for CSVEEVTGGNSYEQYF.